Shown below are 7 T cell receptor beta chains from a single sample sequenced in a study of identical twins. TCRdb analysed the 5' RACE reads with MiXCR anew, one entry per CDR3 protein. The profile shows a few hundred thousand distinct CDR3 sequences, around 9.7% of them singletons. Sequencing input: naive T cells sorted from blood. The source is a woman aged 50 to 60 in good health.

The sample holds a few counts of this clonotype. The gene calls are TRBV29-1 and TRBJ2-3, with D perhaps matching TRBD2 (5 bases). CDR3 size: 15 residues. CDR1 is SQVTM and CDR2 is ANQGSEA in the germline V gene. Deletions cut 4 bases from V and 1 base from J, with 15 bases between. For the CDR3, the DNA is TGCAGCGTTGGGTCAGGACTGCGAGGCACAGATACGCAGTATTTT. Amino acids: CSVGSGLRGTDTQYF.

The chain carries TRBV19 and TRBJ2-1; the D gene is possibly TRBD2 (5 bases). This CDR3 contains 14 residues. With 1 base removed from V and 9 bases from J, the gap between germline ends came to 13 bases. Germline V gene data show CDR1 as LNHDA and CDR2 as SQIVND (reference sequence). The CDR3 DNA reads as TGTGCCAGTAGTATAGGGGAGTATGTGGGTGAGCAGTTCTTC. This sequence encodes CASSIGEYVGEQFF.

A few counts support this clonotype. The V call is TRBV5-1, the J call TRBJ1-6, with TRBD1 identical over 7 bases. Germline CDR1 is SGHRS and CDR2 is YFSETQ. The CDR3 is 15 residues long. V was pared by 4 bases and J by 2 bases, with 3 bases of the junction left unmatched. The CDR3 reads CASSIQGTYNSPLHF. As DNA, the CDR3 is TGCGCCAGCAGCATACAGGGGACCTATAATTCACCCCTCCACTTT.

The chain is built from TRBV9 and TRBJ1-4; no definite D call. Germline CDR1 reads SGDLS; CDR2 reads YYNGEE. The length of the CDR3 is 13 residues. V was shortened by 0 bases and J by 6 bases, with 6 bases between the two germline ends. This chain's CDR3 is CASSVDGDEKLFF. In nucleotides, the CDR3 is TGTGCCAGCAGCGTAGATGGTGATGAAAAACTGTTTTTT.

This clonotype was seen a handful of times. The chain joins TRBV30 to TRBJ1-1; D unclear. The CDR3 has 16 residues. Trimming removed 8 bases at V and 4 bases at J, with 26 bases between. The germline V gene has CDR1 GTSNPN and CDR2 SVGIG (reference sequence). The DNA for the CDR3 is TGTGCCACGACTACCTGGGAGGTGGGTTCGGGCACTGAAGCTTTCTTT. Amino acids: CATTTWEVGSGTEAFF.

CDR3 region: CASRNRGETQYF. DNA of the CDR3: TGTGCCAGCAGAAACAGGGGAGAGACCCAGTACTTC. The chain uses TRBV27 and TRBJ2-5, with 7 bases matching TRBD1. CDR1 and CDR2 (germline): MNHEY, SMNVEV (reference sequence). The CDR3 sequence is 12 residues long. Trimming took 6 bases from V and 4 from J; bases not matched to a gene: 2.

This clonotype was observed a handful of times. V usage is TRBV24-1 and J usage is TRBJ2-3; TRBD1 is a possible D gene (6 bases). The CDR3 runs 14 residues. With 9 bases removed from V and 2 bases from J, the gap between germline ends came to 14 bases. Germline-derived CDR1 and CDR2 are KGHDR and SFDVKD. As DNA, the CDR3 is TGTGCCACCGGTAGGAGGACAGACACAGATACGCAGTATTTT. Amino acids: CATGRRTDTDTQYF.